The clone carrying this T cell receptor (beta chain) was recorded at least ten times. Its antigen remains unknown. The data are from a study of early T cells in non-severe SARS-CoV-2 infection. Study-level findings and limits: Private and CD4 specificities were missed by VDJdb matching, skewed to anti-spike CD8.

The CDR3 covers 16 residues. CDR1 is SGHTA and CDR2 is FQGNSA in the germline V gene. Trimming stripped 1 base from V and 0 bases from J, with 13 bases between. Unique molecular identifiers were attached to individual cDNA molecules. TCRdb reprocessed the 5' RACE reads with MiXCR, giving one entry per CDR3 protein. This sample has about 70,000 distinct CDR3 sequences; 11% occur once, and the top ten carry about 4.4%. Sequences were obtained from whole blood. V is TRBV7-2 and J is TRBJ2-7; unclear D gene. This sequence originates from an adult who was a healthcare worker with PCR-confirmed SARS-CoV-2 infection or an uninfected control (not recorded which). CDR3 amino acids: CASSLVLYPTSYEQYF. DNA of the CDR3: TGTGCCAGCAGCTTAGTACTGTACCCTACCTCCTACGAGCAGTACTTC.